This T cell receptor (beta chain) was documented in a study of blood T cell repertoires in COVID-19. Trimming removed 2 bases from V and 3 bases from J; junction bases left unmatched: 7. The CDR3 extends over 17 amino acids. CDR1 SEHNR and CDR2 FQNEAQ come from the germline V gene (reference sequence). Sequencing was performed with immunoSEQ multiplex PCR; in TCRdb, only in-frame clones are kept and a portion is missing. Of about 120,000 clones listed, almost 85% are singletons. This sequence originates from a man aged 70 or older with active or convalescent COVID-19. V and J are TRBV7-9 and TRBJ2-7; 13 bases match TRBD2. The source material was peripheral blood. CDR3 protein: CASSLQKGLAGLYEQYF. The CDR3 DNA reads TGTGCCAGCAGCTTACAGAAGGGACTAGCGGGACTCTACGAGCAGTACTTC.